This TCR beta chain was obtained from a study of metastatic and nonmetastatic thyroid tumors. TCRdb reassembled clones from the PCR reads with MiXCR. Here the sample spans around 37,000 clones, around 26% being singletons. Germline V lookup: CDR1 DFQATT, CDR2 SNEGSKA (reference sequence). This CDR3 has 14 amino acids. With 1 base removed from V and 3 bases from J, the gap between germline ends came to 13 bases. All patients were untreated before thyroid surgery. Sequenced sample: blood. This clonotype was sampled from a female donor with papillary thyroid cancer or a benign thyroid nodule (not recorded which). Some clones in this sample may be carry-over from other donors' samples. V and J are TRBV20-1 and TRBJ2-7, with D possibly called TRBD1 or TRBD2 (5 bases each). In DNA form, the CDR3 reads TGCAGTGCTAGAGCCCCAGGGACGGACTACGAGCAGTACTTC. Encoded protein: CSARAPGTDYEQYF.